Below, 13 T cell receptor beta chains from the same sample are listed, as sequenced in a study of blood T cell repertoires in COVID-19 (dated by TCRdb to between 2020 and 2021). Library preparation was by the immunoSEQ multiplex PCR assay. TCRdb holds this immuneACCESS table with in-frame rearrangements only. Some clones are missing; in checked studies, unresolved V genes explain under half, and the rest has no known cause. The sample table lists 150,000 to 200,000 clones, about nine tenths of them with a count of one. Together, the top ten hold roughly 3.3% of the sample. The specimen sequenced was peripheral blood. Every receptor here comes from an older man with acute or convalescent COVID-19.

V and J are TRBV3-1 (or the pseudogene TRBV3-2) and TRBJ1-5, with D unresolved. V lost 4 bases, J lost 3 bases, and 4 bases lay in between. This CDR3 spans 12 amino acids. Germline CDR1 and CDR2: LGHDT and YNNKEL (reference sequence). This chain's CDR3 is CASSLYNQPQHF. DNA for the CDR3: TGTGCCAGCAGCCTATACAATCAGCCCCAGCATTTT.

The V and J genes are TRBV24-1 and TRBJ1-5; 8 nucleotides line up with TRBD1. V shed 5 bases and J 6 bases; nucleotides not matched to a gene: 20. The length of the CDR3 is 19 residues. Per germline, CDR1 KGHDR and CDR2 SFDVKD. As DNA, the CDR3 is TGTGCCACCAGTGCCCTACGCGCGATTGACAGGGGAGTAGGTCAGCCCCAGCATTTT. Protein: CATSALRAIDRGVGQPQHF.

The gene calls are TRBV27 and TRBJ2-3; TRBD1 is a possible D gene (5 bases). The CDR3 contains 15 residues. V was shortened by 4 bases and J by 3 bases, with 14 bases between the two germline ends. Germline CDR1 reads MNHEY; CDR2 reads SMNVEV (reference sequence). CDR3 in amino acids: CASSSVRKGTDTQYF. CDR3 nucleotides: TGTGCCAGCAGTTCCGTCAGGAAGGGGACAGATACGCAGTATTTT.

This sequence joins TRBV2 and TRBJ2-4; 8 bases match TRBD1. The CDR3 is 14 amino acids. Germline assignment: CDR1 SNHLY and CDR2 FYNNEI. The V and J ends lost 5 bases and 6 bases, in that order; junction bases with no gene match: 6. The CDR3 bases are TGTGCCAGCAGTCCCGAAGGACAGGGAAACATTCAGTACTTC. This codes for CASSPEGQGNIQYF.

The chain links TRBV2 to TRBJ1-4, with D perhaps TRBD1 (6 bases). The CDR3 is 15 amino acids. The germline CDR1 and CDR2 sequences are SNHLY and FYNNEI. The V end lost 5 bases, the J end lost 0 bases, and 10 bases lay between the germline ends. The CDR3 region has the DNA TGTGCCAGCAGTCTTAACAGGGCAACTAATGAAAAACTGTTTTTT. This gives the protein CASSLNRATNEKLFF.

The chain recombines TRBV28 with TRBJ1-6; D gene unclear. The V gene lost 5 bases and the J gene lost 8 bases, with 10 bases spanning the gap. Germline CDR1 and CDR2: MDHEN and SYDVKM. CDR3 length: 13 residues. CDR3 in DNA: TGTGCCAGCAGTCGCGACGGAGATTCACCCCTCCACTTT. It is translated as CASSRDGDSPLHF.

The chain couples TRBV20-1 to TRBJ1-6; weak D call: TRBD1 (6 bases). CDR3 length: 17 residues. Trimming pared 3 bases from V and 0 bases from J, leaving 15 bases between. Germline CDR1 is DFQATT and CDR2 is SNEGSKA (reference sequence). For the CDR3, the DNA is TGCAGTGCTAGTAAACAGGGCCCAAGCTCCTATAATTCACCCCTCCACTTT. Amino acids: CSASKQGPSSYNSPLHF.

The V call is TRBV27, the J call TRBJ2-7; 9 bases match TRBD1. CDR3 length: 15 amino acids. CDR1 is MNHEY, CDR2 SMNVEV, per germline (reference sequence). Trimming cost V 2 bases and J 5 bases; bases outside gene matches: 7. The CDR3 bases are TGTGCCAGCAGTTTAGGGACAGGGCATCGGGACGAGCAGTACTTC. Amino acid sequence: CASSLGTGHRDEQYF.

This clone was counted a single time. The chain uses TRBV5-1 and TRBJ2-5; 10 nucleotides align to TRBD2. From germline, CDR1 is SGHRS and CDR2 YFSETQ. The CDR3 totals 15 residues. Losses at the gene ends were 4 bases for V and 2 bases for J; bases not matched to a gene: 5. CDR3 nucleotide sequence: TGCGCCAGCAGCCCGAGGACTAGCGGACAAGAGACCCAGTACTTC. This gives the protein CASSPRTSGQETQYF.

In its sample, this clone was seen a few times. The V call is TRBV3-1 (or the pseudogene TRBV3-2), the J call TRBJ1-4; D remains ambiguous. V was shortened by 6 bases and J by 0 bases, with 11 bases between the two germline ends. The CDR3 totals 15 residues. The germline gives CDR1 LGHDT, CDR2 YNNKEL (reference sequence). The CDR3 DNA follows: TGTGCCAGCAGGTCCTCGGGAACAACTAATGAAAAACTGTTTTTT. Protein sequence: CASRSSGTTNEKLFF.

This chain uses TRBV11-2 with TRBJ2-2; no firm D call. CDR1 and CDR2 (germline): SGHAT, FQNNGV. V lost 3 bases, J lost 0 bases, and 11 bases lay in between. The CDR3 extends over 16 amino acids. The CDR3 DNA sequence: TGTGCCAGCAGCTTTAGCTTGACCGCGAACACCGGGGAGCTGTTTTTT. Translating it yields CASSFSLTANTGELFF.

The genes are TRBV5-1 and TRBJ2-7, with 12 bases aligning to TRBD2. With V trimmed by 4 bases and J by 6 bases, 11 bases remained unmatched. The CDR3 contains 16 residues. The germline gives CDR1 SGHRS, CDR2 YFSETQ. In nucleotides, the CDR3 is TGCGCCAGCAGCACTACCTTGACTAGCGGGAGAGGCGAGCAGTACTTC. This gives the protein CASSTTLTSGRGEQYF.

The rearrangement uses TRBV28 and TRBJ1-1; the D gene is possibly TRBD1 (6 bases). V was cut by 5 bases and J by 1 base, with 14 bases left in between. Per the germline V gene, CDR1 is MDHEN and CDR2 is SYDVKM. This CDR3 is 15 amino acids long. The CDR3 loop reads CASSEKTGSNTEAFF. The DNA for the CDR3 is TGTGCCAGCAGTGAAAAGACAGGATCGAACACTGAAGCTTTCTTT.